This T cell receptor beta chain derives from a study of blood T cell repertoires in COVID-19. Study context: Donors in the United States, Italy and Spain gave samples during acute or convalescent COVID-19. T cells, B-cell-depleted T cells, or PBMCs provided the cDNA or gDNA that served as material.

Methods used by the authors: Amplifying reference gene primers gave estimates of nucleated cell counts. Assay: immunoSEQ multiplex PCR; the TCRdb copy retains only in-frame clones and omits some. V and J calls and clone size are copied from that table; D and trimming were computed from the DNA. In the table there are about 250,000 clones, almost 90% of which are singletons. This CDR3 contains 12 residues. Germline trimming cut 6 bases from V and 15 bases from J; bases unmatched to any gene: 4. Per germline, CDR1 MNHNY and CDR2 SVGAGI (reference sequence). This receptor was taken from a man older than 75 with acute or convalescent COVID-19. The V gene is TRBV6-6, the J gene TRBJ2-1, with TRBD2 matching over 14 bases. Sequences were obtained from peripheral blood. CDR3 in amino acids: CASRETSGGGFF. In DNA, the CDR3 is TGTGCCAGCAGAGAGACTAGCGGGGGGGGGTTCTTC.